This T cell receptor (beta chain) was sequenced for a study of CD4 T cells in relation to SARS-CoV-2 and coronaviruses. Background on the study: TCR beta CDR3s were sequenced after roughly ten-day antigen culture of PBMCs. Shared crossreactive spike epitopes were mapped to their HLA restriction.

CDR3 length equals 18 residues. CDR1 and CDR2 from the germline V gene are LNHDA and SQIVND (reference sequence). The V gene lost 3 bases and the J gene lost 6 bases, with 24 bases spanning the gap. Here immunoSEQ multiplex PCR was the method, and the copy in TCRdb shows in-frame clones only, minus some. Among 20,000 to 25,000 clones listed, approximately 84% were seen once. Unexposed donor CD4+ T cells date from 2011-2018, before the COVID-19 pandemic. CD4+ T cells were isolated from the cells after 10 days of culture. As cell numbers allowed, unexposed-donor CD4+ T cells faced SARS-CoV-2 S/N and four cold-coronavirus spikes. Cultures held some 1.8 million PBMCs per well with around 9.7 IU/ml IL-2. This clone was detected a few times. The antigen remains unidentified.

The V and J genes are TRBV19 and TRBJ1-5; D not resolved. Sequenced: CD4+ T cells from PBMCs, cultured in vitro. This clonotype was obtained from a human donor in good health. The CDR3 coding sequence is TGTGCCAGTAGTATGGTTAGGGTGGGCCTACCAGCGTTTCAGCCCCAGCATTTT. Translation gives CASSMVRVGLPAFQPQHF.